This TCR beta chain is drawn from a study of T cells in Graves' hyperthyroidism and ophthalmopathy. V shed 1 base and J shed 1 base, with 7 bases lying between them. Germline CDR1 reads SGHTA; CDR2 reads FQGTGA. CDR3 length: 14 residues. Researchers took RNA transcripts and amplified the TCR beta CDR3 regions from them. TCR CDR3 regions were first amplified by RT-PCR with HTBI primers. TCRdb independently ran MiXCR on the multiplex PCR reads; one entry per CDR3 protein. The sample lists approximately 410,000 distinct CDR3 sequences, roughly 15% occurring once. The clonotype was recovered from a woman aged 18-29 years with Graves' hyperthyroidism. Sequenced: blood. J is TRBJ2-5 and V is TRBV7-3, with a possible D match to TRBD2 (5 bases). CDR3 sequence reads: CASSLREIQETQYF. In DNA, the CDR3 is TGTGCCAGCAGCTTAAGGGAGATCCAAGAGACCCAGTACTTC.